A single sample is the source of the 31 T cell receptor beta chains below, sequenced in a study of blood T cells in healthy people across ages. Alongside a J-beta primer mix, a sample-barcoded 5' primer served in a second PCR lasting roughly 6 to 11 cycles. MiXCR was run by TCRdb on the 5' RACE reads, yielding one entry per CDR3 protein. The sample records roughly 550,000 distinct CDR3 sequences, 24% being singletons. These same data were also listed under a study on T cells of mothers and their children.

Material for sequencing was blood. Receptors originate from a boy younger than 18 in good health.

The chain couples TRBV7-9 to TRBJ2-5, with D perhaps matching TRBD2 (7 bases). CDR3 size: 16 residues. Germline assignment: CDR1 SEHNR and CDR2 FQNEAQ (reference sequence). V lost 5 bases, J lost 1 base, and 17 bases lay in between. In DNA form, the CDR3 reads TGTGCCAGCAGCCCCGGGGGGCACTCGGGCCAAGAGACCCAGTACTTC. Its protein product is CASSPGGHSGQETQYF.

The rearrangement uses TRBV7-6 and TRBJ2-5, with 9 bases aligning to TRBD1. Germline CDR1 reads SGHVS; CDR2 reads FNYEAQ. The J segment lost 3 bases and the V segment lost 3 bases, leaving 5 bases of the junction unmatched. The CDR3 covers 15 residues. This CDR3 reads CASSFTGGPEETQYF. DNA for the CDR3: TGTGCCAGCAGCTTCACAGGGGGCCCAGAAGAGACCCAGTACTTC.

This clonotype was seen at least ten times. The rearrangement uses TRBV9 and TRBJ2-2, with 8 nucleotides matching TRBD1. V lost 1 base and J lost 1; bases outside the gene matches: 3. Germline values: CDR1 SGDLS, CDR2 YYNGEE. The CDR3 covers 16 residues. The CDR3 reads CASSVQGQGNTGELFF. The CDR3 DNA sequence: TGTGCCAGCAGCGTACAAGGACAGGGGAACACCGGGGAGCTGTTTTTT.

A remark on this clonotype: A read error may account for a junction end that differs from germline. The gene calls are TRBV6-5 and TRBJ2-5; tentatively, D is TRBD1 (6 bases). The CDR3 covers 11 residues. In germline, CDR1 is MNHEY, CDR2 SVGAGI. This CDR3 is CASTLGGGDRF. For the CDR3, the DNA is TGTGCCAGCACCCTAGGGGGTGGAGACCGATTC.

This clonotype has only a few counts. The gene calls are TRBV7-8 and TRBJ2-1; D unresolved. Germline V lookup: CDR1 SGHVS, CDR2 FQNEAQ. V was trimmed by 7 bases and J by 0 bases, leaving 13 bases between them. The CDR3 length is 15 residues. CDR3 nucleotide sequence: TGTGCCAGCACCCGCGGACGGAGCTCCTACAATGAGCAGTTCTTC. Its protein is CASTRGRSSYNEQFF.

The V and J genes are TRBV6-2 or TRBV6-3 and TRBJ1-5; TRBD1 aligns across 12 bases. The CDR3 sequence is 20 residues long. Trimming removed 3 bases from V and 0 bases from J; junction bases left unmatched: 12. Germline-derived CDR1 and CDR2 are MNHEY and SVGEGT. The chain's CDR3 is CASSYARGTGGGYSNQPQHF. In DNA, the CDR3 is TGTGCCAGCAGTTATGCCCGCGGGACAGGGGGCGGGTATAGCAATCAGCCCCAGCATTTT.

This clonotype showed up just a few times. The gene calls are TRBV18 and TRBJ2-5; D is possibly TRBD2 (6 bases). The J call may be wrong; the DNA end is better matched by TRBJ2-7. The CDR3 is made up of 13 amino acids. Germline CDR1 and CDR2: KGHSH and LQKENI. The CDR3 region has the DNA TGTGCCAGCTCACCACGGGGGGAAGGCGAGCAGTACTTC. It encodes CASSPRGEGEQYF.

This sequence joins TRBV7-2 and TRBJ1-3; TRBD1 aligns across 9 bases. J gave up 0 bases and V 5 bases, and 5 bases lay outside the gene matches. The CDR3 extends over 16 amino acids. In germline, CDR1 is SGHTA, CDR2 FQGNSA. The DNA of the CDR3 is TGTGCCAGCAGCCCGGGACAGGGTTGCTCTGGAAACACCATATATTTT. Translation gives CASSPGQGCSGNTIYF.

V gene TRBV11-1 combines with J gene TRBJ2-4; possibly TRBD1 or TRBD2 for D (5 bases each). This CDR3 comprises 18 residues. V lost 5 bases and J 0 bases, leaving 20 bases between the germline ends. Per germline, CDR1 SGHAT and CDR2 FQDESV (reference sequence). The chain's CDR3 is CASSPGSATAIAKNIQYF. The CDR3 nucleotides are TGTGCCAGCAGCCCAGGTAGCGCGACAGCTATAGCCAAAAACATTCAGTACTTC.

The DNA for the CDR3 is TGTGCCAGCAGCATGAGCGGGGGGGCCTACAATGAGCAGTTCTTC. It is translated as CASSMSGGAYNEQFF. V and J are TRBV12-3 or TRBV12-4 and TRBJ2-1; 10 bases map to TRBD2. Unmatched junction bases numbered 4, after V lost 6 bases and J lost 2 bases. The CDR3 has 15 residues.

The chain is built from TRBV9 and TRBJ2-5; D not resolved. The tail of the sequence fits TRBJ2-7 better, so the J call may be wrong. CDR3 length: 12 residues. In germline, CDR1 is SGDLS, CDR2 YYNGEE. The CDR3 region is CASSDTSYEQYF. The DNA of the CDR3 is TGTGCCAGCAGTGACACGTCCTACGAGCAGTACTTC.

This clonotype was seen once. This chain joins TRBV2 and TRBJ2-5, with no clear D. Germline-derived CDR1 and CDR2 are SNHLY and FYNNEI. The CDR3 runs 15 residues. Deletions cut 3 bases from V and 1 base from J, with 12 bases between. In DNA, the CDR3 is TGTGCCAGCAGTGACCTGTGGGGTGTCCAAGAGACCCAGTACTTC. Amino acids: CASSDLWGVQETQYF.

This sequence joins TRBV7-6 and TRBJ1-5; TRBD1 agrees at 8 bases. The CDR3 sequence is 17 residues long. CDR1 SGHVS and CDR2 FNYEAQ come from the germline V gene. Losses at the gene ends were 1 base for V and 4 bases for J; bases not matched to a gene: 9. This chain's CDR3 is CASSLEGSGGTNQPQHF. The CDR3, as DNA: TGTGCCAGCAGCTTAGAGGGGTCAGGGGGCACAAATCAGCCCCAGCATTTT.

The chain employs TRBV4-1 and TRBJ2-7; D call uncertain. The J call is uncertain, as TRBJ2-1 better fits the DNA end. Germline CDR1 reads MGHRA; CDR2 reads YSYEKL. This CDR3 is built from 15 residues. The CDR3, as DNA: TGCGCCAGCAGCCAAGATCTAGAAGTAAACAATGAGCAGTTCTTC. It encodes CASSQDLEVNNEQFF.

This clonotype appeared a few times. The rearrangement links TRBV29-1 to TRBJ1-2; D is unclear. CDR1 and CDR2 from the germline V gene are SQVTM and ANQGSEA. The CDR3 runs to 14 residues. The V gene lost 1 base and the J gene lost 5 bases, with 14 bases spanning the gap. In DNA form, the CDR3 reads TGCAGCGTTGAAGGTACGGACCGCAGATATGGCTACACCTTC. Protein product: CSVEGTDRRYGYTF.

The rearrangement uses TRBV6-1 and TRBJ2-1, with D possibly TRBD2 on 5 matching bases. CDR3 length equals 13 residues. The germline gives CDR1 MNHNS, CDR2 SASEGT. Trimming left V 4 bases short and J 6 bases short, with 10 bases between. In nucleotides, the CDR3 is TGTGCCAGCAGTGGAGTCGGGGTCAATGAGCAGTTCTTC. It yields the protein CASSGVGVNEQFF.

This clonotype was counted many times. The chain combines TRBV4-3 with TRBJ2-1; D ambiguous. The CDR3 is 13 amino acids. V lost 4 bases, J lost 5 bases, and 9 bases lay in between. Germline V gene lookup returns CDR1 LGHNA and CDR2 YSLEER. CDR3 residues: CASSRTRNNEQFF. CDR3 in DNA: TGCGCCAGCAGCCGGACCAGAAACAATGAGCAGTTCTTC.

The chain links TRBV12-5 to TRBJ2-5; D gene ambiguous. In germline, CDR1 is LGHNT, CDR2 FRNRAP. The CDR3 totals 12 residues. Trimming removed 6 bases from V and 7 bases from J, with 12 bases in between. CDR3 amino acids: CASGRAAGTQYF. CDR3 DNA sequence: TGTGCTAGTGGCCGGGCAGCAGGGACCCAGTACTTC.

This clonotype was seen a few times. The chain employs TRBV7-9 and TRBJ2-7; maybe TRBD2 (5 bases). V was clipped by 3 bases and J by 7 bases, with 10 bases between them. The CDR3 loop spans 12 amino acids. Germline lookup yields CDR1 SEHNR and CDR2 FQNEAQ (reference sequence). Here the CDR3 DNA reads TGTGCCAGCAGCTTGCACCAGCGGGAGCAGTACTTC. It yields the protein CASSLHQREQYF.

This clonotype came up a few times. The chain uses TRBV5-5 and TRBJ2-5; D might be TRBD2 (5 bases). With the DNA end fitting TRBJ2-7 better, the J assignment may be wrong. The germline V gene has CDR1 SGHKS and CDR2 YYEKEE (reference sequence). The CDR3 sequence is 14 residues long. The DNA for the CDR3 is TGTGCCAGCAGCTTGCGGACTCAAGGCTACGAGCAGTACTTC. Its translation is CASSLRTQGYEQYF.

The CDR3 DNA is TGTGCCACCAGCAGAGATCAGCAGGGGATGAACACTGAAGCTTTCTTT. This translates into CATSRDQQGMNTEAFF. This chain uses TRBV15 with TRBJ1-1, with D perhaps TRBD1 (6 bases). Germline CDR1 and CDR2: LNHNV and YYDKDF (reference sequence). The V and J ends lost 0 bases and 0 bases respectively, with 11 bases between them. This CDR3 contains 16 residues.

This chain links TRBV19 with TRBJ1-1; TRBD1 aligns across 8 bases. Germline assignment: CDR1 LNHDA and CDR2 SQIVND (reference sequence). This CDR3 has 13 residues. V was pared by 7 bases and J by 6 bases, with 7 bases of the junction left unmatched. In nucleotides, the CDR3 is TGTGCCAGTACTACAGGGGGTATCGCTGAAGCTTTCTTT. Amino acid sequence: CASTTGGIAEAFF.

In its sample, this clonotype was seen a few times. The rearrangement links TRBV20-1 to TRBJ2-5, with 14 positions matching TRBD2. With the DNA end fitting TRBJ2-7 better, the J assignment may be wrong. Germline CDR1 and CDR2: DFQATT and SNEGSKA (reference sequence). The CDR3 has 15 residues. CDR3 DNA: TGCAGTGCTAGCGGGACTAGCGGGAGCCTCTACGAGCAGTACTTC. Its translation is CSASGTSGSLYEQYF.

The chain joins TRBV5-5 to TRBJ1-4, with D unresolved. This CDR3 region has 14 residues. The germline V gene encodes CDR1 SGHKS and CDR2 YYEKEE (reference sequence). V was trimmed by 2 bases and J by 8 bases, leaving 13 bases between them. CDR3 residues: CASSFGLGSEKLFF. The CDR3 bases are TGTGCCAGCAGCTTCGGCCTCGGCAGCGAAAAACTGTTTTTT. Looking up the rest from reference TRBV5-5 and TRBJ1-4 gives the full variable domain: DAGVTQSPTHLIKTRGQQVTLRCSPISGHKSVSWYQQVLGQGPQFIFQYYEKEERGRGNFPDRFSARQFPNYSSELNVNALLLGDSALYLCASSFGLGSEKLFFGSGTQLSVL.

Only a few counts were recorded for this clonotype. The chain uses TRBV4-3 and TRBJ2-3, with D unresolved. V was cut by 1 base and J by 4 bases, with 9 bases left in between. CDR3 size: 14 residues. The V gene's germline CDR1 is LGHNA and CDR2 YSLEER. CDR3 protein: CASSQGTVPDTQYF. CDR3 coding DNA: TGCGCCAGCAGCCAAGGGACGGTTCCAGATACGCAGTATTTT.

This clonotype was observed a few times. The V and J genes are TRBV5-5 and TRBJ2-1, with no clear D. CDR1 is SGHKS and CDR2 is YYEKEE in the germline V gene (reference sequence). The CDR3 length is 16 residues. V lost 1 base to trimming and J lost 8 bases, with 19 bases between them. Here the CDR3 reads CASSLSPAPNSDEQFF. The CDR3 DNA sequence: TGTGCCAGCAGCTTGTCTCCGGCCCCCAATTCCGATGAGCAGTTCTTC.

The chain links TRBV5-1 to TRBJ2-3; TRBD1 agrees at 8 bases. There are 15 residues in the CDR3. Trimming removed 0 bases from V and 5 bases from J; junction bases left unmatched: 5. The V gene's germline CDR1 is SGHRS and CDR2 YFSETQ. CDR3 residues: CASSLEGQAQDTQYF. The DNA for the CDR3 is TGCGCCAGCAGCTTGGAGGGACAGGCGCAAGATACGCAGTATTTT.

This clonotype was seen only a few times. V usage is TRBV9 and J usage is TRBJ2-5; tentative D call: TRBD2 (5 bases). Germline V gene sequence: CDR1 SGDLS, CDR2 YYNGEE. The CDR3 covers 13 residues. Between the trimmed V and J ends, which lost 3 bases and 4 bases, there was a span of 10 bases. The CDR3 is CASSAAAGETQYF. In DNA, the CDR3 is TGTGCCAGCAGCGCCGCCGCGGGAGAGACCCAGTACTTC. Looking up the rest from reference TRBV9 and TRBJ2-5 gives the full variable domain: DSGVTQTPKHLITATGQRVTLRCSPRSGDLSVYWYQQSLDQGLQFLIQYYNGEERAKGNILERFSAQQFPDLHSELNLSSLELGDSALYFCASSAAAGETQYFGPGTRLLVL.

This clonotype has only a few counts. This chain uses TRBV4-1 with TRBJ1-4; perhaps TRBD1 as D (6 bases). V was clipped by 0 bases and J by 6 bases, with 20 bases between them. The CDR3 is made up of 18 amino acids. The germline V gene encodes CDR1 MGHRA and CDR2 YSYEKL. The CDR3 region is CASSQEGFRGATDEKLFF. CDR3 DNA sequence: TGCGCCAGCAGCCAAGAAGGGTTTCGGGGGGCGACTGATGAAAAACTGTTTTTT.

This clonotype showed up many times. CDR3 residues: CASSLIGQGSYEQYF. Written as DNA, the CDR3 is TGTGCCAGCAGTTTAATCGGACAGGGATCCTACGAGCAGTACTTC. V usage is TRBV28 and J usage is TRBJ2-7; TRBD1 matches 8 bases. Germline-derived CDR1 and CDR2 are MDHEN and SYDVKM. V dropped 2 bases and J dropped 1; count of bases not matched to a gene: 4. The CDR3 totals 15 residues. The variable domain in full, completed from reference TRBV28 and TRBJ2-7, reads DVKVTQSSRYLVKRTGEKVFLECVQDMDHENMFWYRQDPGLGLRLIYFSYDVKMKEKGDIPEGYSVSREKKERFSLILESASTNQTSMYLCASSLIGQGSYEQYFGPGTRLTVT.

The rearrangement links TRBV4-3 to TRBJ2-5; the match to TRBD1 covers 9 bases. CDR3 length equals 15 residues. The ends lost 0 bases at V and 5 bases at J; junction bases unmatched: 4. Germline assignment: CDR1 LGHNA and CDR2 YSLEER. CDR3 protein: CASSQDRQGEETQYF. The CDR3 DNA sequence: TGCGCCAGCAGCCAAGATCGACAGGGGGAGGAGACCCAGTACTTC.